The sequence of this T cell receptor (beta chain) was determined in a study of blood T cell repertoires in COVID-19. Using immunoSEQ multiplex PCR, the repertoire was profiled, and TCRdb retains in-frame clones only, with some absent. The sample carries a few hundred thousand clones, roughly 86% recorded once. The ends were cut back, 4 bases at V and 8 bases at J, with 19 bases in the middle. CDR1 and CDR2 from the germline V gene are SGHNT and YYREEE (reference sequence). This CDR3 spans 15 amino acids. This clone was recorded many times. The sequenced sample was peripheral blood. The sequence was collected from a human donor in a cohort sampled during active COVID-19. The rearrangement links TRBV5-4 to TRBJ2-4, with a weak D call TRBD1 (9 bases). Written as DNA, the CDR3 is TGTGCCAGCAGCGACCCGGGAGGGGACAGGGACATTCAGTACTTC. Protein: CASSDPGGDRDIQYF.